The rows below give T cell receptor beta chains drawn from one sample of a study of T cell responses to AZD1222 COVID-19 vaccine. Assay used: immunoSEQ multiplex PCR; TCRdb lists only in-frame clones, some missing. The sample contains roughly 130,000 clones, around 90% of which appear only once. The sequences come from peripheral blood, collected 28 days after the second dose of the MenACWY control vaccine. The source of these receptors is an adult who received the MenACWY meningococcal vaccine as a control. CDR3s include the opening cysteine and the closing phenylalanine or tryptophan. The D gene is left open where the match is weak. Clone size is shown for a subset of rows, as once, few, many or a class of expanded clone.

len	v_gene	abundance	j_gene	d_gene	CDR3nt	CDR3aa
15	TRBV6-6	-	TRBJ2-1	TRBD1	TGTGCCAGCAGAAAAATAAGACAGGGGACCAATGAGCAGTTCTTC	CASRKIRQGTNEQFF
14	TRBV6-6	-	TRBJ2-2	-	TGTGCCAGCAGCGTGATTGATTACACCGGGGAGCTGTTTTTT	CASSVIDYTGELFF
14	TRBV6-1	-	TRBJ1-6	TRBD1	TGTGCCAGCAGTGAAAGGACAGGACAGTCACCCCTCCACTTT	CASSERTGQSPLHF
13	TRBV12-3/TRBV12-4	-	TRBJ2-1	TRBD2	TGTGCCAGCAGTTATAGCGGGAGACCTGAGCAGTTCTTC	CASSYSGRPEQFF
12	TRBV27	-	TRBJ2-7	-	TGTGCCAGCAGTTCCGGAACCTACGAGCAGTACTTC	CASSSGTYEQYF
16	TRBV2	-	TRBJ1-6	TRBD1	TGTGCCAGCAGTGAAGACCCAGGGGGCTATAATTCACCCCTCCACTTT	CASSEDPGGYNSPLHF
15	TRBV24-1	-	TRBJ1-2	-	TGTGCCACCAGTGATACCTCACAGGACAGCTATGGCTACACCTTC	CATSDTSQDSYGYTF
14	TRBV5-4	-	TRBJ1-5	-	TGTGCCAGCAGCTTGCAGGGAAGCAATCAGCCCCAGCATTTT	CASSLQGSNQPQHF
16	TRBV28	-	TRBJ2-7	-	TGTGCCAGCAGTTTATTGCGGGCCCCGAGCTCCTACGAGCAGTACTTC	CASSLLRAPSSYEQYF
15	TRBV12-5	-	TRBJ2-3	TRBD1	TGTGCTAGTGGCACGACAGGGCCCCGCACAGATACGCAGTATTTT	CASGTTGPRTDTQYF
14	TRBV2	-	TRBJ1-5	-	TGTGCCAGCAGTGAGGGCAGGGAGGGTCAGCCCCAGCATTTT	CASSEGREGQPQHF
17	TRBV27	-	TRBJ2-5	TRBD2	TGTGCCAGCAGTGGCGAACCGGGACTAGGGCCGAGGGAGACCCAGTACTTC	CASSGEPGLGPRETQYF
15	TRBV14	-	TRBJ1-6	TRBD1	TGTGCCAGCAGCCCCTTCGGACAGGGTAGTTCACCCCTCCACTTT	CASSPFGQGSSPLHF
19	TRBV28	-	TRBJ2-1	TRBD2	TGTGCCAGCACGCTCCCCTCGCCCCCACTAGCGGGAGTCCCCAATGAGCAGTTCTTC	CASTLPSPPLAGVPNEQFF
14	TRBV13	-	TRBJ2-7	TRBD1	TGTGCCAGCAGCACCGGACAGGGCACCTACGAGCAGTACTTC	CASSTGQGTYEQYF
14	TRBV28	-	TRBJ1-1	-	TGTGCCAGCAGTTTTCCGGACCTGAACACTGAAGCTTTCTTT	CASSFPDLNTEAFF
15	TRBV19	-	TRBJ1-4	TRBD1	TGTGCCAGTAGTACCCCAGAGGCCAACAGGGGAAAACTGTTTTTT	CASSTPEANRGKLFF
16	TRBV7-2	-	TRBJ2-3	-	TGTGCCAGCAGCTTAGCGGGGGGGCCGGTCACAGATACGCAGTATTTT	CASSLAGGPVTDTQYF
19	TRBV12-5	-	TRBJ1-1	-	TGTGCTAGTGGTTTGGTAGTAATAAGTGGGAGCATCAATAACACTGAAGCTTTCTTT	CASGLVVISGSINNTEAFF
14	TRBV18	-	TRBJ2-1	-	TGTGCCAGCTCACCACCAGTCTCCTACAATGAGCAGTTCTTC	CASSPPVSYNEQFF
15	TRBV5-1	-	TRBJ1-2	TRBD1	TGCGCCAGCAGCCCGACAGGGGCCCAACCGGATGGCTACACCTTC	CASSPTGAQPDGYTF
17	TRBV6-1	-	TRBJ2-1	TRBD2	TGTGCCAGCAGTGAAAGCTCTGGACTAGCGGCCTACAATGAGCAGTTCTTC	CASSESSGLAAYNEQFF
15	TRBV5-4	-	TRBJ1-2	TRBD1	TGTGCCAGCAGCTTGGCCGGGACAGGGACCTATGGCTACACCTTC	CASSLAGTGTYGYTF
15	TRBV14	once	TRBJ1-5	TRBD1	TGTGCCAGCAGCGCCCCGGGGACAGGGGAATGCCCCCAGCATTTT	CASSAPGTGECPQHF
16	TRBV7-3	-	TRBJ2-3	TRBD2	TGTGCCAGCAGCTTCGCGGGAGACCCTAGCACAGATACGCAGTATTTT	CASSFAGDPSTDTQYF
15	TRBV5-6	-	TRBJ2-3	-	TGTGCCAGCAGCTTGCGTTGGACCTACACAGATACGCAGTATTTT	CASSLRWTYTDTQYF
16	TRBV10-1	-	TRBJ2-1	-	TGCGCCAGCAGCTCTAGCGTCCGGAGCTCCTACAATGAGCAGTTCTTC	CASSSSVRSSYNEQFF
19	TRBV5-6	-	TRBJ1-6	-	TGTGCCAGCAGCCTTCGGCTGACTGGATATCCTTTGAATAATTCACCCCTCCACTTT	CASSLRLTGYPLNNSPLHF
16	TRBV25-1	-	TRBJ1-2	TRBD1	TGTGCCAGCAGTGTATCCCCGGGACAGGGGGCCTATGGCTACACCTTC	CASSVSPGQGAYGYTF
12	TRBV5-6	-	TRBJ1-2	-	TGTGCCAGCAGCCCAGGACGGTATGGCTACACCTTC	CASSPGRYGYTF
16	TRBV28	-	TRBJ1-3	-	TGTGCCAGCAGTTCAGAAGGGGTAGGGTCGGGAAACACCATATATTTT	CASSSEGVGSGNTIYF
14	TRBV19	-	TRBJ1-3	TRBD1	TGTGCCAGTAGTATACGACAGGGAGGAAACACCATATATTTT	CASSIRQGGNTIYF
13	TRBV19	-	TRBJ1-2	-	TGTGCCAGTAGTATAGCGGCAGGGCATGGCTACACCTTC	CASSIAAGHGYTF
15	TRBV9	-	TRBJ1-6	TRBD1	TGTGCCAGCAGCGTAGGCGGGACAGGGCTTTCACCCCTCCACTTT	CASSVGGTGLSPLHF
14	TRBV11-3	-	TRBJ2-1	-	TGTGCCAGCAGCTTATGGAGGTCAGTGGATGAGCAGTTCTTC	CASSLWRSVDEQFF
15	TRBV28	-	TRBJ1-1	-	TGTGCCAGCAGTCTACCCCGTCCCGGGGGCACTGAAGCTTTCTTT	CASSLPRPGGTEAFF
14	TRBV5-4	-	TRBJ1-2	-	TGTGCCAGCAGCTTGGCAGCTTCTAACTATGGCTACACCTTC	CASSLAASNYGYTF
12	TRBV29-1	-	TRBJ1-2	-	TGCAGCGTTGAGTCTCCTAACTATGGCTACACCTTC	CSVESPNYGYTF
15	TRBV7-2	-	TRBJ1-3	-	TGTGCCAGCAGCTTAGGCAGCTCCTCTGGAAACACCATATATTTT	CASSLGSSSGNTIYF
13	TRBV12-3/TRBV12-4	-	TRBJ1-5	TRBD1	TGTGCCAGCAGTCCAGGGGGCCCTCAGCCCCAGCATTTT	CASSPGGPQPQHF
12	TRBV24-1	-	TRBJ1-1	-	TGTGCCACCTTGTCGCAGTATGCTGAAGCTTTCTTT	CATLSQYAEAFF
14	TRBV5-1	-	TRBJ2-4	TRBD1	TGCGCCAGCAGCCGGACAGGGGTCGGGAACATTCAGTACTTC	CASSRTGVGNIQYF
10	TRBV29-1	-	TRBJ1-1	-	TGCAGCGGGTCCACGGGTGAAGCTTTCTTT	CSGSTGEAFF